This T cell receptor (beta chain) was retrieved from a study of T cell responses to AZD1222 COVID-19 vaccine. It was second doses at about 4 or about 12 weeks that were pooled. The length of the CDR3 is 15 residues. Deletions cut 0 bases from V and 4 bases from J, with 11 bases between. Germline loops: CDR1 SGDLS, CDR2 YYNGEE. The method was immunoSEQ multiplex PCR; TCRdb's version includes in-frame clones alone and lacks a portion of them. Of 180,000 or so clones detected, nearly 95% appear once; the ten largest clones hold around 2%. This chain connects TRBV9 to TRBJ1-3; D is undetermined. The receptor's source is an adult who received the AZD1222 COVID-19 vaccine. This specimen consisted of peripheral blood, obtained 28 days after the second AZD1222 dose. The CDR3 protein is CASSVALAEGNTIYF. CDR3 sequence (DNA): TGTGCCAGCAGCGTAGCCTTGGCAGAAGGAAACACCATATATTTT.